The 25 T cell receptor beta chains in this list originate from one sample, sequenced in a study of cytomegalovirus exposure and HLA in healthy donors. Primers included in the PCR were 60 Vbeta and 13 Jbeta primers. Sequencing used immunoSEQ multiplex PCR; TCRdb keeps in-frame clones, though not all of them. The table includes roughly 99,000 clones, about four fifths detected once. Sequenced input: PBMCs. These receptors originate from a man aged 25 to 45 in good health and CMV-seropositive.

The chain couples TRBV29-1 to TRBJ1-2, with 10 bases that match TRBD1. The CDR3 has 12 residues. Looked up from germline, CDR1 is SQVTM and CDR2 is ANQGSEA. V dropped 1 base and J dropped 8; count of bases not matched to a gene: 1. In DNA form, the CDR3 reads TGCAGCGTTGAAGGGACAGGGGGAGGCTACACCTTC. Encoded protein: CSVEGTGGGYTF.

This clone was observed a handful of times. The chain uses TRBV5-6 and TRBJ2-5, with no clear D. The CDR3 totals 12 residues. V shed 4 bases and J shed 5 bases, with 9 bases lying between them. In germline, CDR1 is SGHDT, CDR2 YYEEEE. Here the CDR3 reads CASSDNGETQYF. The CDR3 DNA is TGTGCCAGCAGCGACAATGGGGAGACCCAGTACTTC.

V usage is TRBV4-1 and J usage is TRBJ2-7, with TRBD2 identical over 10 bases. This CDR3 is 14 amino acids long. V shed 4 bases and J 4 bases; nucleotides not matched to a gene: 4. Germline V CDR1 and CDR2: MGHRA, YSYEKL. The CDR3 nucleotides are TGCGCCAGCAGCCCTAGCGGGGGCTTTTACGAGCAGTACTTC. Translating gives CASSPSGGFYEQYF.

The J gene is TRBJ1-1, the V gene TRBV6-7; a weak D match, TRBD1 (5 bases). TRBV6-7 is placed among ORFs of uncertain function. The CDR3 contains 15 residues. V lost 7 bases and J 0 bases, leaving 15 bases between the germline ends. The CDR3 DNA is TGTGCCAGCAAAGTGGCAGGGTTCATGAACACTGAAGCTTTCTTT. Protein sequence: CASKVAGFMNTEAFF.

The J gene is TRBJ1-3, the V gene TRBV18, with 11 bases matching TRBD1. CDR1 is KGHSH and CDR2 is LQKENI in the germline V gene. There are 17 residues in the CDR3. V lost 6 bases and J lost 0; bases outside the gene matches: 7. CDR3 sequence (DNA): TGTGCCAGCTCGACCGGGGACAGGGGGTTCTCTGGAAACACCATATATTTT. It specifies CASSTGDRGFSGNTIYF.

On this clone itself: One end of the junction is discordant with germline, which a read error may explain. V usage is TRBV7-9 and J usage is TRBJ2-3; 7 bases are shared with TRBD1. CDR1 is SEHNR, CDR2 FQNEAQ, per germline (reference sequence). The CDR3 has 14 residues. CDR3 sequence reads: CSSSRQGKTDTQYF. CDR3 bases: TGTTCCAGCAGCCGACAGGGAAAGACAGATACGCAGTATTTT.

The V gene is TRBV7-2, the J gene TRBJ2-3; D uncertain. Trimming shortened V by 5 bases and J by 3 bases, and 3 bases separated the two germline ends. The length of the CDR3 is 11 residues. Germline V lookup: CDR1 SGHTA, CDR2 FQGNSA. CDR3: CASSPTDTQYF. Written as DNA, the CDR3 is TGTGCCAGCAGCCCTACAGATACGCAGTATTTT.

J is TRBJ1-2 and V is TRBV4-1; a possible D gene is TRBD1 (6 bases). The germline V and J ends were trimmed by 2 bases and 4 bases, with 11 bases remaining between them. This CDR3 has 14 amino acids. In germline, CDR1 is MGHRA, CDR2 YSYEKL. In DNA form, the CDR3 reads TGCGCCAGCAGCCAAACAGGGTACGGCTATGGCTACACCTTC. It translates to CASSQTGYGYGYTF.

The chain uses TRBV2 and TRBJ1-4, with D possibly TRBD1 on 5 matching bases. Trimming left V 2 bases short and J 6 bases short, with 19 bases between. This CDR3 region has 17 residues. Germline values: CDR1 SNHLY, CDR2 FYNNEI. The CDR3 region has the DNA TGTGCCAGCAGTGAACTCCCCCAGGGTGCCGGATATGAAAAACTGTTTTTT. Its protein product is CASSELPQGAGYEKLFF.

This rearrangement joins TRBV6-5 to TRBJ1-2; D is undetermined. CDR1 and CDR2 from the germline V gene are MNHEY and SVGAGI. The CDR3 runs 13 residues. Trimming removed 0 bases at V and 4 bases at J, with 6 bases between. CDR3 in amino acids: CASSYSRFYGYTF. DNA of the CDR3: TGTGCCAGCAGTTACTCGAGATTCTATGGCTACACCTTC.

This sequence joins TRBV7-9 and TRBJ1-2; 8 nucleotides agree with TRBD1. This CDR3 contains 15 residues. V lost 3 bases, J lost 3 bases, and 6 bases stayed unmatched. Germline V gene data show CDR1 as SEHNR and CDR2 as FQNEAQ (reference sequence). The CDR3 DNA reads as TGTGCCAGCAGCTTGCAACACAGGGGGGACTATGGCTACACCTTC. This encodes CASSLQHRGDYGYTF.

V is TRBV5-6 and J is TRBJ1-2; D uncertain. V was clipped by 0 bases and J by 2 bases, with 11 bases between them. Germline assignment: CDR1 SGHDT and CDR2 YYEEEE. The CDR3 consists of 15 residues. CDR3 amino acids: CASSLGAAPNYGYTF. CDR3 bases: TGTGCCAGCAGCTTGGGTGCGGCCCCCAACTATGGCTACACCTTC.

The chain employs TRBV7-9 and TRBJ2-3, with 7 bases aligning to TRBD1. Germline V lookup: CDR1 SEHNR, CDR2 FQNEAQ (reference sequence). Losses at the gene ends were 8 bases for V and 1 base for J; bases not matched to a gene: 6. This CDR3 is 14 amino acids long. CDR3 region: CASPGQDGTDTQYF. The DNA of the CDR3 is TGTGCCAGCCCAGGACAGGACGGCACAGATACGCAGTATTTT. Combining the CDR3 with reference TRBV7-9 and TRBJ2-3 gives the whole variable domain DTGVSQNPRHKITKRGQNVTFRCDPISEHNRLYWYRQTLGQGPEFLTYFQNEAQLEKSRLLSDRFSAERPKGSFSTLEIQRTEQGDSAMYLCASPGQDGTDTQYFGPGTRLTVL.

V usage is TRBV5-4 and J usage is TRBJ2-2, with D perhaps TRBD1 (5 bases). Trimming left V 5 bases short and J 6 bases short, with 8 bases between. The CDR3 sequence is 12 residues long. Germline V gives CDR1 SGHNT, CDR2 YYREEE (reference sequence). For the CDR3, the DNA is TGTGCCAGCAGGGACATCCCCGGGGAGCTGTTTTTT. Protein product: CASRDIPGELFF.

This CDR3 is CASRSGFSTEAFF. The CDR3 DNA reads TGTGCCAGCAGATCCGGTTTTAGCACTGAAGCTTTCTTT. The V call is TRBV6-1, the J call TRBJ1-1; D is uncertain. Trimming removed 6 bases from V and 4 bases from J, with 12 bases in between. The CDR3 runs to 13 residues. Germline V lookup: CDR1 MNHNS, CDR2 SASEGT.

The chain combines TRBV4-1 with TRBJ2-7, with D perhaps matching TRBD2 (5 bases). V was cut by 2 bases and J by 0 bases, with 11 bases left in between. The germline V gene encodes CDR1 MGHRA and CDR2 YSYEKL. The CDR3 spans 15 residues. CDR3 in DNA: TGCGCCAGCAGCCAAAGCCAGCGGAGCTCCTACGAGCAGTACTTC. This codes for CASSQSQRSSYEQYF.

The chain employs TRBV18 and TRBJ2-7, with D possibly being TRBD1 (5 bases). CDR1 KGHSH and CDR2 LQKENI come from the germline V gene. The CDR3 runs to 15 residues. The V gene lost 3 bases and the J gene lost 6 bases, with 18 bases spanning the gap. The CDR3 sequence: CASSPNSPGQGEQYF. The CDR3 DNA sequence: TGTGCCAGCTCACCGAATTCGCCAGGGCAAGGCGAGCAGTACTTC.

In this sample, this clone turned up a few times. The chain links TRBV6-1 to TRBJ1-2, with D perhaps matching TRBD1 (5 bases). Per germline, CDR1 MNHNS and CDR2 SASEGT. CDR3 length: 14 residues. The V end was cut by 6 bases, the J end by 8 bases, with 19 bases between. This CDR3 reads CASSAGFEASGYTF. The CDR3 region has the DNA TGTGCCAGCAGCGCAGGGTTTGAAGCGTCGGGCTACACCTTC.

This chain links TRBV11-2 with TRBJ2-7; D perhaps matches TRBD1 (5 bases). This CDR3 contains 16 residues. Germline-derived CDR1 and CDR2 are SGHAT and FQNNGV. V was cut by 5 bases and J by 2 bases, with 19 bases left in between. The CDR3 loop is CASSPPGYSLTYEQYF. CDR3 nucleotide sequence: TGTGCCAGCAGCCCCCCAGGGTATTCCTTAACCTACGAGCAGTACTTC.

CDR3 sequence: CASSLLSGVLGTEAFF. The CDR3, as DNA: TGTGCCAGCAGCTTACTCTCGGGGGTCCTAGGCACTGAAGCTTTCTTT. The chain uses TRBV11-2 and TRBJ1-1, with a tentative D call TRBD1 (5 bases). V shed 2 bases and J shed 4 bases, with 17 bases lying between them. CDR3 length equals 16 residues. The germline CDR1 and CDR2 sequences are SGHAT and FQNNGV.

On this clone: The junction and the germline gene differ at one end; a read error may be behind it. The chain employs TRBV7-9 and TRBJ2-7; D is undetermined. Germline-derived CDR1 and CDR2 are SEHNR and FQNEAQ (reference sequence). The CDR3 runs 13 residues. The CDR3 DNA sequence: TGTTCCAGCAGCTTACTACCTTACTACGAGCAGTACTTC. Translated: CSSSLLPYYEQYF.

This chain uses TRBV6-1 with TRBJ1-5; TRBD1 matches 9 bases. From germline, CDR1 is MNHNS and CDR2 SASEGT. V trimming: 6 bases; J trimming: 11 bases; junction bases outside the gene matches: 8. The CDR3 is 13 residues long. The CDR3 DNA reads as TGTGCCAGCAGAGCGGGACAGGGAGGTACCCAGCATTTT. Protein: CASRAGQGGTQHF.

This chain joins TRBV18 and TRBJ2-1; TRBD1 might be the D (6 bases). CDR3 length: 14 amino acids. Germline CDR1 KGHSH, CDR2 LQKENI. V was trimmed by 4 bases and J by 8 bases, leaving 15 bases between them. The CDR3 protein is CASSRQESGDEQFF. CDR3 in DNA: TGTGCCAGCTCACGACAGGAATCCGGCGATGAGCAGTTCTTC.

The chain combines TRBV10-3 with TRBJ1-4; D gene uncertain. The germline V gene has CDR1 ENHRY and CDR2 SYGVKD. The CDR3 has 13 amino acids. Trimming cost V 0 bases and J 5 bases, with 4 bases left between them. The CDR3 loop reads CAISESANEKLFF. The DNA of the CDR3 is TGTGCCATCAGTGAGTCGGCAAATGAAAAACTGTTTTTT.

This clone was picked up one time. CDR3 residues: CASSPTLAVAQETQYF. Here the CDR3 DNA reads TGCGCCAGCAGCCCTACACTAGCGGTGGCCCAAGAGACCCAGTACTTC. The rearrangement links TRBV5-1 to TRBJ2-5, with 8 bases fitting TRBD2. Germline CDR1 reads SGHRS; CDR2 reads YFSETQ. The CDR3 totals 16 residues. After removal of 4 bases from V and 1 base from J, the junction contained 9 bases not matched to a gene.